This T cell receptor (beta chain) is drawn from a study of cytomegalovirus exposure and HLA in healthy donors. Across the study: An early data release held some 85 million unique TCRs from HLA-typed donors. Whole-study findings and limits: From TCR beta sequences, most subjects' HLA-A and HLA-B alleles were reportedly predicted accurately. TCR beta V- and J-gene trimming, according to a later analysis, was linked to a missense DCLRE1C variant.

About this clone: Its antigen is unknown.

With 60 Vbeta and 13 Jbeta primers, the PCR was carried out. Repertoires were generated with immunoSEQ multiplex PCR, while TCRdb's copy carries only in-frame clones and drops some. This table has 100,000 to 150,000 clones, about 85% appearing once. CDR3 length: 14 amino acids. Trimming took 3 bases from V and 3 from J; bases not matched to a gene: 2. CDR1 is SGHRS, CDR2 YFSETQ, per germline. V usage is TRBV5-1 and J usage is TRBJ2-7; TRBD1 aligns across 11 bases. Sequencing was performed on PBMCs. This clonotype was sampled from a boy aged 5-17 years in good health and CMV-seronegative. Written as DNA, the CDR3 is TGCGCCAGCAGCTGGACAGGGGGCAACTACGAGCAGTACTTC. Protein: CASSWTGGNYEQYF.